Described below is a single TCR beta chain sequence and its context. The antigen is not known. Treatment given: oral pan-JAK inhibitor, 5-10 mg twice daily. This sample stems from a study of CD8+ T cells in alopecia areata. Study information: Treated patients were dosed with oral tofacitinib, taking 5 to 10 mg twice daily.

Overall study results and limits: There was only one nonresponder, so it was unclear how baseline CD8+ expansion relates to response. Throughout tofacitinib, many expanded lesional clones continued to persist in scalp and blood.

The CDR3 loop spans 16 amino acids. The J segment lost 2 bases and the V segment lost 0 bases, leaving 4 bases of the junction unmatched. Germline CDR1 and CDR2: SGHDN and FVKESK. Sequencing templates came from extracted RNA that was reverse transcribed into cDNA. Generated by immunoSEQ multiplex PCR, the TCRdb table keeps only in-frame clones and is missing some. In the table there are hundreds of thousands of clones, just over 65% of which are singletons. The chain has TRBV14 and TRBJ2-1; TRBD2 matches at 7 bases. The TCR sequence derives from a human donor with alopecia areata. Sequenced material: CD4+ T cells sorted from blood, taken around week 44, from a patient treated with tofacitinib. The CDR3: CASSQDIGGAYNEQFF. The CDR3 bases are TGTGCCAGCAGCCAAGATATTGGGGGGGCCTACAATGAGCAGTTCTTC.